Described below is a single TCR beta chain sequence and its context. The protocol was immunoSEQ multiplex PCR, while the TCRdb copy is restricted to in-frame clones and leaves out a portion. Counted here are about 50,000 clones, approximately 93% occurring once; the ten biggest clones make up around 11%. Trimming left V 4 bases short and J 6 bases short, with 3 bases between. Germline assignment: CDR1 WSHSY and CDR2 SAAADI. The CDR3 consists of 11 residues. V gene TRBV10-2 combines with J gene TRBJ2-2; D ambiguous. The sample consisted of PBMCs. This TCR was sampled from a man in his forties with rheumatoid arthritis. In DNA, the CDR3 is TGCGCCAGCAGTGCTCCCGGGGAGCTGTTTTTT. This translates into CASSAPGELFF.